This paragraph covers one T cell receptor beta chain sequence. This entry is derived from a study of technical replicates of blood from several donors. Assay used: immunoSEQ multiplex PCR; TCRdb lists only in-frame clones, some missing. This repertoire shows 55,000 to 75,000 clones, roughly 94% found once; its top ten account for 3%. Source material: PBMCs. The clonotype originates from a human donor in good health. Some clones in this sample may be carry-over from other donors' samples.

The CDR3, as DNA: TGTGCCAGCAGCCTTCCCGGCGGGAGAAAAAACATTCAGTACTTC. Amino acid sequence: CASSLPGGRKNIQYF. The chain couples TRBV5-8 to TRBJ2-4, with 7 bases matching TRBD2. The CDR3 loop spans 15 amino acids. Looked up from germline, CDR1 is SGHTS and CDR2 is YDEGEE. Trimming took 4 bases from V and 4 from J; bases not matched to a gene: 8. The full variable domain, rest sourced from reference TRBV5-8 and TRBJ2-4, is EAGVTQSPTHLIKTRGQQATLRCSPISGHTSVYWYQQALGLGLQFLLWYDEGEERNRGNFPPRFSGRQFPNYSSELNVNALELEDSALYLCASSLPGGRKNIQYFGAGTRLSVL.